The clone carrying this T cell receptor beta chain was recorded a few times. With a J-beta primer mix and a sample-barcoded 5' primer, a second PCR ran roughly 7 to 11 cycles. Each of the cDNA molecules was tagged by a template-switch adaptor with 12 random nucleotides. One entry per CDR3 protein results from TCRdb running MiXCR on the 5' RACE reads. The table includes around 650,000 distinct CDR3 sequences, approximately 40% detected once. The data were obtained in a study of blood T cells in healthy people across ages. The clonotype was recovered from a man older than 75 in good health. Source material: blood.

For the CDR3, the DNA is TGCGCCAGCGATCCAGGGGGCCAACAAGAGACCCAGTACTTC. It yields the protein CASDPGGQQETQYF. The chain has TRBV5-1 and TRBJ2-5; 8 bases are a match to TRBD1. Germline CDR1 reads SGHRS; CDR2 reads YFSETQ. There are 14 residues in the CDR3. V shed 7 bases and J 2 bases; nucleotides not matched to a gene: 7. The variable domain in full, completed from reference TRBV5-1 and TRBJ2-5, reads KAGVTQTPRYLIKTRGQQVTLSCSPISGHRSVSWYQQTPGQGLQFLFEYFSETQRNKGNFPGRFSGRQFSNSRSEMNVSTLELGDSALYLCASDPGGQQETQYFGPGTRLLVL.